This T cell receptor (beta chain) appears in the sequencing data of a study of cytotoxic CD8 clonotypes in ibrutinib-treated CLL. Study-wide points: Public clonotypes occurred uncommonly; on treatment, they contracted or remained stable. Clonality measured at baseline exceeded age-matched healthy donors, tracking circulating CD8+ T-cell counts.

Per the germline V gene, CDR1 is KGHSH and CDR2 is LQKENI. Trimming shortened V by 6 bases and J by 2 bases, and 13 bases separated the two germline ends. This CDR3 comprises 15 residues. Generated by immunoSEQ multiplex PCR, the TCRdb table keeps only in-frame clones and is missing some. The sample carries roughly 130,000 clones, about 79% recorded once. About this clone itself: Its antigen is currently unknown.

The receptor comes from a human donor with chronic lymphocytic leukemia. The sequencing used PBMCs, collected after 12 months of ibrutinib treatment. The rearrangement links TRBV18 to TRBJ2-2, with D unclear. In nucleotides, the CDR3 is TGTGCCAGCTCGGCTATTGACTCAAACACCGGGGAGCTGTTTTTT. Translated, it gives CASSAIDSNTGELFF.